This T cell receptor (beta chain) was sequenced in a study of blood T cell repertoires in COVID-19. Study information: Donors in the United States, Italy and Spain gave samples during acute or convalescent COVID-19. T cells, B-cell-depleted T cells, or PBMCs provided the cDNA or gDNA that served as material.

Between the trimmed V and J ends, which lost 1 base and 5 bases, there was a span of 13 bases. Germline CDR1 SGDLS, CDR2 YYNGEE. The CDR3 extends over 14 amino acids. As originally analysed: Amplifying reference gene primers gave estimates of nucleated cell counts. Generated by immunoSEQ multiplex PCR, the TCRdb table keeps only in-frame clones and is missing some. V, J and clone size reflect that table, while D and trimming were determined from the DNA. The table lists about 480,000 clones, around 88% of them singletons, with roughly 4% in the top ten. Sequencing was performed on peripheral blood. J is TRBJ2-7 and V is TRBV9, with D perhaps matching TRBD1 (6 bases). The TCR was taken from a woman aged 25 to 39 with acute or convalescent COVID-19. CDR3 protein: CASSVSTGFDEQYF. The CDR3 DNA sequence: TGTGCCAGCAGCGTAAGCACAGGGTTCGACGAGCAGTACTTC.